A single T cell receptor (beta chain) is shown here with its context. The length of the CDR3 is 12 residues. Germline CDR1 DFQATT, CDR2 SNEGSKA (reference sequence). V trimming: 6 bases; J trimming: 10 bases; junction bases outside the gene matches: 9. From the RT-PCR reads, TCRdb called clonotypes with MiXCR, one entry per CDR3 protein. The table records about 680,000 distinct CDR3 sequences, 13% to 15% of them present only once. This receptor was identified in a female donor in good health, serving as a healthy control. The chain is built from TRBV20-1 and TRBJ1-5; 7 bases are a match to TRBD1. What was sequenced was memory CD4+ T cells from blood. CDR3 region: CSARQGGKPQHF. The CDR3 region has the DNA TGCAGTGCAAGACAGGGTGGGAAACCCCAGCATTTT.